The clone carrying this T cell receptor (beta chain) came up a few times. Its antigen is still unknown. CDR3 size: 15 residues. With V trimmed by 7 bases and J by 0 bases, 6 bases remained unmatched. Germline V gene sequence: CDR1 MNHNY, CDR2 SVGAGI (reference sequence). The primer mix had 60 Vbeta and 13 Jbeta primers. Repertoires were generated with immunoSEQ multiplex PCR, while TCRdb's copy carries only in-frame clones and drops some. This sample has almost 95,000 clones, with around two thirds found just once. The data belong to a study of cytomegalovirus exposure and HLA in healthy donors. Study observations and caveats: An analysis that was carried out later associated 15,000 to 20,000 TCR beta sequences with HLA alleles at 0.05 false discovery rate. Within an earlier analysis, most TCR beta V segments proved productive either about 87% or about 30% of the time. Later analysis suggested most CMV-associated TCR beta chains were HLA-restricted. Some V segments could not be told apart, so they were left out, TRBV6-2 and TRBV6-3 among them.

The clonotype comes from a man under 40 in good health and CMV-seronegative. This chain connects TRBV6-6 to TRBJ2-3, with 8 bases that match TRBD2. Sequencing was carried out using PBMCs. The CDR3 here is CASTTSGRSTDTQYF. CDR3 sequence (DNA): TGTGCCAGCACCACTAGCGGTCGTAGCACAGATACGCAGTATTTT.